Below, 13 T cell receptor beta chains from the same sample are listed, as sequenced in a study of human T cells and chemical hapten exposure. Time point meaning: pre-sensitization, week 0. Noted treatment: therapeutic diphenylcyclopropenone sensitization with weekly scalp DPC. TCRdb ran MiXCR on the RACE reads and lists one entry per CDR3 protein. The sample has some 110,000 distinct CDR3 sequences; 12% are singletons. The source material was whole blood, sampled in connection with sensitization to the hapten diphenylcyclopropenone (DPC). The receptors were sampled from a woman in her fifties or sixties with alopecia areata. Some clones in this sample may be carry-over from other donors' samples.

The chain combines TRBV6-6 with TRBJ2-1; 7 nucleotides agree with TRBD2. The V and J ends lost 7 bases and 6 bases, in that order; junction bases with no gene match: 6. The CDR3 covers 13 residues. Germline V lookup: CDR1 MNHNY, CDR2 SVGAGI (reference sequence). The CDR3: CASNTGGGNEQFF. Written as DNA, the CDR3 is TGTGCCAGCAATACGGGGGGTGGCAATGAGCAGTTCTTC.

The chain is built from TRBV28 and TRBJ2-7; D unclear. Deletions cut 8 bases from V and 3 bases from J, with 8 bases between. This CDR3 is 11 amino acids long. Germline assignment: CDR1 MDHEN and CDR2 SYDVKM. The CDR3 loop is CASLRSYEQYF. CDR3 nucleotides: TGTGCCAGCCTCAGAAGCTACGAGCAGTACTTC.

In this sample, this clonotype turned up many times. This sequence joins TRBV14 and TRBJ2-5; no firm D call. Deletions cut 0 bases from V and 2 bases from J, with 4 bases between. CDR3 size: 13 residues. Germline CDR1 and CDR2: SGHDN and FVKESK. DNA of the CDR3: TGTGCCAGCAGCCAAGAAAGGCAAGAGACCCAGTACTTC. Translating it yields CASSQERQETQYF.

This clonotype occurred a few times. This rearrangement joins TRBV29-1 to TRBJ2-7; 11 bases map to TRBD2. The CDR3 is 15 amino acids. The germline V gene has CDR1 SQVTM and CDR2 ANQGSEA. Trimming took 6 bases from V and 4 from J; bases not matched to a gene: 11. CDR3 in amino acids: CSVLKLAGVAYEQYF. CDR3 coding DNA: TGCAGCGTGTTGAAACTAGCGGGAGTTGCATACGAGCAGTACTTC.

This clonotype was seen a few times. V usage is TRBV12-3 or TRBV12-4 and J usage is TRBJ1-2; no clear D. The V end lost 6 bases, the J end lost 5 bases, and 13 bases lay between the germline ends. The CDR3 is 13 residues long. The CDR3 is CASRSDIAYGYTF. CDR3 nucleotides: TGTGCCAGCAGATCCGACATCGCTTATGGCTACACCTTC.

This clonotype was observed at least ten times. V usage is TRBV6-2 or TRBV6-3 and J usage is TRBJ2-2; the match to TRBD2 covers 8 bases. Germline-derived CDR1 and CDR2 are MNHEY and SVGEGT. The CDR3 totals 14 residues. The V gene end was trimmed by 7 bases and the J gene end by 5 bases; junction bases not matched to a gene: 6. The chain's CDR3 is CASKGAGETGELFF. CDR3 nucleotide sequence: TGTGCCAGCAAGGGAGCGGGAGAGACCGGGGAGCTGTTTTTT.

V and J are TRBV20-1 and TRBJ2-4; no clear D. The CDR3 is made up of 13 amino acids. CDR1 is DFQATT and CDR2 is SNEGSKA in the germline V gene (reference sequence). V shed 6 bases and J shed 1 base, with 10 bases lying between them. The CDR3 sequence: CSAAGRAKNIQYF. Written as DNA, the CDR3 is TGCAGTGCCGCCGGACGGGCCAAAAACATTCAGTACTTC.

This clonotype was picked up many times. The chain combines TRBV18 with TRBJ2-7; 10 bases are a match to TRBD1. This CDR3 comprises 16 residues. Losses at the gene ends were 6 bases for V and 9 bases for J; bases not matched to a gene: 17. Germline CDR1 reads KGHSH; CDR2 reads LQKENI. The CDR3 DNA sequence: TGTGCCAGCTCCCCAGCCCCCGGGACAGGGGCCCTCCCGCAGTACTTC. This codes for CASSPAPGTGALPQYF.

This sequence joins TRBV6-5 and TRBJ1-6; TRBD1 agrees at 8 bases. Germline CDR1 MNHEY, CDR2 SVGAGI. CDR3 length: 15 amino acids. The J segment lost 11 bases and the V segment lost 0 bases, leaving 6 bases of the junction unmatched. The CDR3 sequence is CASSYSYRGTAPLHF. CDR3 coding DNA: TGTGCCAGCAGTTACTCGTACAGGGGGACAGCACCCCTCCACTTT.

This clonotype has a count of ten or more. The chain has TRBV6-6 and TRBJ1-6, with TRBD1 identical over 7 bases. Looked up from germline, CDR1 is MNHNY and CDR2 is SVGAGI (reference sequence). The J segment lost 7 bases and the V segment lost 5 bases, leaving 11 bases of the junction unmatched. The CDR3 has 16 amino acids. In nucleotides, the CDR3 is TGTGCCAGCAGTGTAATAACCGGGACAGAGAATTCACCCCTCCACTTT. Amino acids: CASSVITGTENSPLHF.

This clonotype has at least ten counts. The V gene is TRBV5-5, the J gene TRBJ2-3; a weak D match, TRBD2 (5 bases). The germline V gene encodes CDR1 SGHKS and CDR2 YYEKEE (reference sequence). Deletions cut 1 base from V and 8 bases from J, with 11 bases between. This CDR3 region has 13 residues. The CDR3 protein is CASSLSGIGTQYF. The DNA for the CDR3 is TGTGCCAGCAGCTTGTCGGGAATTGGTACGCAGTATTTT.

The rearrangement links TRBV5-1 to TRBJ2-7, with D perhaps assigned TRBD1 or TRBD2 (5 bases each). Trimming took off 1 base at V and 5 bases at J, with 25 bases between the two ends. Looked up from germline, CDR1 is SGHRS and CDR2 is YFSETQ. The CDR3 length is 18 residues. CDR3: CASSLRERVGVTTNEQYF. The CDR3 DNA is TGCGCCAGCAGCTTGCGAGAGAGGGTAGGGGTGACGACTAACGAGCAGTACTTC.

The J gene is TRBJ2-2, the V gene TRBV2, with D uncertain. Germline CDR1 SNHLY, CDR2 FYNNEI. V was shortened by 8 bases and J by 6 bases, with 4 bases between the two germline ends. The CDR3 has 10 amino acids. This CDR3 reads CASAAGELFF. CDR3 bases: TGTGCCAGCGCCGCCGGGGAGCTGTTTTTT.